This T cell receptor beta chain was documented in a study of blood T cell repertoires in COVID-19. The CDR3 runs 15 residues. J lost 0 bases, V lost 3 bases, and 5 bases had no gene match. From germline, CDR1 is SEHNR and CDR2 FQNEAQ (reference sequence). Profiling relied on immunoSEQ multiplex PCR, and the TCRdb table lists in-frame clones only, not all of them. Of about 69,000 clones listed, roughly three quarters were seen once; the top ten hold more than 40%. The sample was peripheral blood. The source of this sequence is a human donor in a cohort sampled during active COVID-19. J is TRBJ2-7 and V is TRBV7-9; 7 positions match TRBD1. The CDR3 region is CASSFRTGPSYEQYF. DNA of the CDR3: TGTGCCAGCAGCTTTCGGACAGGTCCCTCCTACGAGCAGTACTTC.